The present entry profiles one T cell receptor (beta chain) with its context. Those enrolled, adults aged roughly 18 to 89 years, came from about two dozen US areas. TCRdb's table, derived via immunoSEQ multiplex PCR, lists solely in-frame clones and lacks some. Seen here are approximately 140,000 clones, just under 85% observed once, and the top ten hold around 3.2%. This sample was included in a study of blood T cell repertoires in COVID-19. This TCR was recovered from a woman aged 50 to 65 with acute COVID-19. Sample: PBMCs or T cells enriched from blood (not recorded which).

The CDR3 loop reads CASSLDAGTYEQYF. CDR3 bases: TGTGCCAGTAGCCTCGATGCGGGGACCTACGAGCAGTACTTC. V gene TRBV19 combines with J gene TRBJ2-7, with D maybe TRBD2 (6 bases). Germline CDR1 and CDR2: LNHDA and SQIVND (reference sequence). V was clipped by 6 bases and J by 2 bases, with 14 bases between them. The CDR3 has 14 amino acids. The full variable domain, completed using reference TRBV19 and TRBJ2-7, is DGGITQSPKYLFRKEGQNVTLSCEQNLNHDAMYWYRQDPGQGLRLIYYSQIVNDFQKGDIAEGYSVSREKKESFPLTVTSAQKNPTAFYLCASSLDAGTYEQYFGPGTRLTVT.